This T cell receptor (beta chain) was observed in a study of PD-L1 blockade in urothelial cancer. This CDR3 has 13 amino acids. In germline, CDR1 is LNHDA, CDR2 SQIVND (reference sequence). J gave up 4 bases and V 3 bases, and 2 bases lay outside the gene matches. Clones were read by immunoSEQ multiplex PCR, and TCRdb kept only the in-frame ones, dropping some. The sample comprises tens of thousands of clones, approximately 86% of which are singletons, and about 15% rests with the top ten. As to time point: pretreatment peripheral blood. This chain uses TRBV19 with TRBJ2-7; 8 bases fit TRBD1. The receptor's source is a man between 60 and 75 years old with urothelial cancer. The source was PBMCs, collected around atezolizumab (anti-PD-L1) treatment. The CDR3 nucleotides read TGTGCCAGTAGTATCCAGGGGGCTTACGAGCAGTACTTC. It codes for CASSIQGAYEQYF.